This T cell receptor (beta chain) originates from a study of cytomegalovirus exposure and HLA in healthy donors. A multiplex PCR was run with 60 Vbeta primers and 13 Jbeta primers. Per the original data handling: Around 12 million of some 80 million unique TCR beta chains were shared, per a later count. Data came from immunoSEQ multiplex PCR; TCRdb stores just in-frame clones and leaves some out. V, J and clone size are taken as reported in that table, and D and trimming were inferred from the DNA itself. The sample consists of roughly 150,000 clones, more than 60% of them appearing once. Trimming stripped 2 bases from V and 3 bases from J, with 11 bases between. Per the germline V gene, CDR1 is SGHRS and CDR2 is YFSETQ. The length of the CDR3 is 15 residues.

The chain couples TRBV5-1 to TRBJ2-2; perhaps TRBD1 as D (6 bases). Sequencing used PBMCs. This TCR was recovered from a man between 18 and 35 years old in good health and CMV-seropositive. CDR3 bases: TGCGCCAGCAGCTTACCGACAGGAGACACCGGGGAGCTGTTTTTT. This sequence encodes CASSLPTGDTGELFF.